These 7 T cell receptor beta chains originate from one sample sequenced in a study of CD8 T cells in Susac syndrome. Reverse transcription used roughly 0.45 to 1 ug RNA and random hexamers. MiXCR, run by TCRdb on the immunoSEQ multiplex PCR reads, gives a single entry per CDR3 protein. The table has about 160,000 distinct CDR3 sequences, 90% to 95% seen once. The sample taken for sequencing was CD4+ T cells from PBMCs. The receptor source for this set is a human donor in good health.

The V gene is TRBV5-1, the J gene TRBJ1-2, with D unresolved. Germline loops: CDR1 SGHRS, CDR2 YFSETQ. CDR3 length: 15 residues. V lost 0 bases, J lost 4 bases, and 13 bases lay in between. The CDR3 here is CASSLDGQPSYGYTF. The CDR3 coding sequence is TGCGCCAGCAGCTTGGATGGGCAGCCCTCCTATGGCTACACCTTC.

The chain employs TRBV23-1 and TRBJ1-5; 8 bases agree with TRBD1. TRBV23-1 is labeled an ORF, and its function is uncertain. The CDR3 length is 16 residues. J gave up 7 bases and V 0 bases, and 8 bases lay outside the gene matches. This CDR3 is CASSQSAGGAGQPQHF. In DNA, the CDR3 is TGCGCCAGCAGTCAATCGGCAGGGGGCGCGGGACAGCCCCAGCATTTT.

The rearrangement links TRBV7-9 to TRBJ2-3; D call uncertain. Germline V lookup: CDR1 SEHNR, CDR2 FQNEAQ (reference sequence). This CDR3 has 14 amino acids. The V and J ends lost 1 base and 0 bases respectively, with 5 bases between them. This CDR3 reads CASSLGMSTDTQYF. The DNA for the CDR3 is TGTGCCAGCAGCTTAGGAATGAGCACAGATACGCAGTATTTT.

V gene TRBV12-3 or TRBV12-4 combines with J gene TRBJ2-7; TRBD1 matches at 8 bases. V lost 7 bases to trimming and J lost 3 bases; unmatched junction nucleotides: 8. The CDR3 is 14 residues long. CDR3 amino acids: CASTTGTGVYEQYF. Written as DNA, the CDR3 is TGTGCCAGCACTACCGGGACAGGAGTCTACGAGCAGTACTTC.

This CDR3 reads CASGQGVSYEQYF. CDR3 nucleotide sequence: TGTGCCAGCGGTCAGGGGGTATCCTACGAGCAGTACTTC. This rearrangement joins TRBV12-3 or TRBV12-4 to TRBJ2-7; TRBD1 aligns across 7 bases. The CDR3 contains 13 residues. The junction had 5 bases not matched to a gene; V was cut back by 8 bases and J by 1 base.

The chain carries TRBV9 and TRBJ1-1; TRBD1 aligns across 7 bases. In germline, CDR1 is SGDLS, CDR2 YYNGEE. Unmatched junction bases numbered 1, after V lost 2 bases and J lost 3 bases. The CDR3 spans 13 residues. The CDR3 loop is CASSVQGDTEAFF. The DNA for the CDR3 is TGTGCCAGCAGCGTCCAGGGGGACACTGAAGCTTTCTTT.

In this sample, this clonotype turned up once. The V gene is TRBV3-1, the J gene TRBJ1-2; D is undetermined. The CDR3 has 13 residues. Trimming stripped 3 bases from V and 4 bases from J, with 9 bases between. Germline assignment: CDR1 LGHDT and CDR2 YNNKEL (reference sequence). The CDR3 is CASSQGELYGYTF. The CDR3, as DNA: TGTGCCAGCAGCCAGGGAGAGCTCTATGGCTACACCTTC.